This T cell receptor (beta chain) was recorded in a study of blood T cell repertoires in COVID-19. Participants were aged roughly 18 to 90 years, lived in 25 or so US areas, and enrolled virtually. Germline values: CDR1 MGHDK, CDR2 SYGVNS. The length of the CDR3 is 12 residues. V was trimmed by 4 bases and J by 7 bases, leaving 7 bases between them. The table came from immunoSEQ multiplex PCR; TCRdb's copy has only in-frame clones and leaves some out. The sample shows around 250,000 clones, about 91% of them seen only once. The sequence came from a human donor in a cohort exposed to, infected with or recovered from COVID-19 (not recorded which). The donor label of this sample is uncertain. Material: PBMCs or T cells enriched from blood (not recorded which). The chain is built from TRBV25-1 and TRBJ1-4, with D possibly matching TRBD1 (5 bases). CDR3 DNA sequence: TGTGCCAGCAGTGCGGACACTGAAAAACTGTTTTTT. Translating gives CASSADTEKLFF.